The 4 T cell receptor beta chains reported below all come from one sample, sequenced in a study of OX40 agonist ivuxolimab in advanced cancers. Here immunoSEQ multiplex PCR was the method, and the copy in TCRdb shows in-frame clones only, minus some. The sample lists more than 100,000 clones; less than 95% were seen once. The sample here was CD4+ or CD8+ T cells sorted from blood, taken in a trial of the OX40 agonist ivuxolimab. All receptors come from an adult with an advanced solid tumor such as melanoma, head and neck, liver or kidney cancer.

The chain is built from TRBV5-8 and TRBJ1-5; D ambiguous. The germline V and J ends were trimmed by 4 bases and 3 bases, with 11 bases remaining between them. This CDR3 has 14 residues. Germline CDR1 SGHTS, CDR2 YDEGEE. CDR3 bases: TGTGCCAGCAGCCCCGCGGGAATCAATCAGCCCCAGCATTTT. Amino acid sequence: CASSPAGINQPQHF.

The J gene is TRBJ1-1, the V gene TRBV2; D gene unclear. The CDR3 is made up of 13 amino acids. V gave up 11 bases and J gave up 1 base, with 14 bases separating them. CDR1 SNHLY and CDR2 FYNNEI come from the germline V gene. The CDR3 DNA is TGTGCCTCACAGATCCGGGGGAACACTGAAGCTTTCTTT. Translated, it gives CASQIRGNTEAFF.

The gene calls are TRBV10-3 and TRBJ2-1; TRBD2 matches 8 bases. CDR1 and CDR2 from the germline V gene are ENHRY and SYGVKD. This CDR3 has 17 amino acids. J was trimmed by 6 bases and V by 0 bases; bases with no gene match: 10. The CDR3 loop is CAISESLGSGSRNEQFF. CDR3 bases: TGTGCCATCAGTGAGTCCCTAGGAAGCGGGAGCCGCAATGAGCAGTTCTTC.

The chain has TRBV30 and TRBJ1-5; TRBD1 matches at 12 bases. Germline lookup yields CDR1 GTSNPN and CDR2 SVGIG (reference sequence). The CDR3 contains 16 residues. V gave up 2 bases and J gave up 4 bases; unmatched junction bases: 6. In DNA, the CDR3 is TGTGCCTGGAGTACCGGGACAGGGGGCGGAAATCAGCCCCAGCATTTT. Translation: CAWSTGTGGGNQPQHF.